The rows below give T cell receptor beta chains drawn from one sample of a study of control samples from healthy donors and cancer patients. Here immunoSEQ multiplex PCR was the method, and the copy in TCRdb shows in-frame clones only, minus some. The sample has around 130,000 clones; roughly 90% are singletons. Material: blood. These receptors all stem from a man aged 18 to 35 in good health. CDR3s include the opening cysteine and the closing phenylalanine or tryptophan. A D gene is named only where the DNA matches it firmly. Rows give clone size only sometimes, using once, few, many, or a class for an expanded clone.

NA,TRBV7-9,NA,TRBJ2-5,CASRLTGDEETQYF,TGTGCCAGCAGATTAACCGGGGATGAGGAGACCCAGTACTTC
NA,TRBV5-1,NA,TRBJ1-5,CASSINPGAHQPQHF,TGCGCCAGCAGCATAAACCCCGGGGCCCATCAGCCCCAGCATTTT
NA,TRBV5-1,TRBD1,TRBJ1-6,CASSLGTGSGADSPLHF,TGCGCCAGCAGCTTAGGGACAGGGTCTGGTGCTGATTCACCCCTCCACTTT
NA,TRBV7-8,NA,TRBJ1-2,CASSLVGGGNGYTF,TGTGCCAGCAGCTTAGTGGGGGGAGGGAATGGCTACACCTTC
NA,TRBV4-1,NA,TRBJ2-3,CASSQDREWRTDTQYF,TGCGCCAGCAGCCAAGATCGGGAGTGGCGCACAGATACGCAGTATTTT
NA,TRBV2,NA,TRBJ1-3,CASSENRNTIYF,TGTGCCAGCAGTGAAAACAGAAACACCATATATTTT
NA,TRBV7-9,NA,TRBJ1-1,CASSPPPGNTEAFF,TGTGCCAGCAGCCCCCCTCCCGGGAACACTGAAGCTTTCTTT
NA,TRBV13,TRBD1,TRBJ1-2,CASSGQGVHGYTF,TGTGCCAGCAGCGGACAGGGGGTTCATGGCTACACCTTC
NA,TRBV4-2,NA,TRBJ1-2,CASSPNPTGNYGYTF,TGTGCCAGCAGCCCCAATCCAACAGGGAACTATGGCTACACCTTC
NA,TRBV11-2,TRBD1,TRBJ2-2,CASSPRTGSGELFF,TGTGCCAGCAGCCCGAGGACAGGGTCCGGGGAGCTGTTTTTT
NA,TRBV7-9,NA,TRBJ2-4,CASSPLSKNIQYF,TGTGCCAGCAGCCCCTTAAGCAAAAACATTCAGTACTTC
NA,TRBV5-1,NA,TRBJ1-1,CASSLGNRAEAFF,TGCGCCAGCAGCTTGGGAAACAGGGCTGAAGCTTTCTTT
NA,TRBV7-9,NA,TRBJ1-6,CATPSTEYSNSPLHF,TGTGCCACCCCGTCGACGGAATATAGTAATTCACCCCTCCACTTT
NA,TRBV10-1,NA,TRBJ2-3,CASSSDSTDTQYF,TGCGCCAGCAGTTCGGACAGCACAGATACGCAGTATTTT
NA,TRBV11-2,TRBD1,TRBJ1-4,CASSSMEQGHEKLFF,TGTGCCAGCAGCTCCATGGAACAGGGGCATGAAAAACTGTTTTTT
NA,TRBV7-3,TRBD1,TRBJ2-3,CASSLDRDTDTQYF,TGTGCCAGCAGCCTCGACAGGGATACAGATACGCAGTATTTT
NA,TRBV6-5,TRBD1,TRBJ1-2,CASRKAGGYYGYTF,TGTGCCAGCAGAAAAGCAGGGGGCTACTATGGCTACACCTTC
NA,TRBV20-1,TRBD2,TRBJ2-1,CSASPRIAGGKNEQFF,TGCAGTGCTAGTCCCAGAATAGCGGGGGGAAAAAATGAGCAGTTCTTC
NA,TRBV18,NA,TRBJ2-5,CASSTQETQYF,TGTGCCAGCTCAACTCAAGAGACCCAGTACTTC
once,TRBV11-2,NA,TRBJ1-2,CASSNGPARTF,TGTGCCAGCAGCAACGGGCCAGCTCGCACCTTC
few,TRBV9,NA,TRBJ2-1,CASSVGDTYNEQFF,TGTGCCAGCAGCGTAGGGGACACTTACAATGAGCAGTTCTTC
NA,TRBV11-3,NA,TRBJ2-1,CASSLGRKTYNEQFF,TGTGCCAGCAGTCTAGGACGAAAAACCTACAATGAGCAGTTCTTC
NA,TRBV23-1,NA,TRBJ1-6,CASSQSRRLPNSPLHF,TGCGCCAGCAGTCAATCGAGGAGACTACCTAATTCACCCCTCCACTTT
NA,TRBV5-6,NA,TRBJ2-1,CASTPIGRNEQFF,TGTGCCAGCACCCCGATAGGGCGCAATGAGCAGTTCTTC
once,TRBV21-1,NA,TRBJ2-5,CASSKRRQFQETQYF,TGTGCCAGCAGCAAAAGGAGACAGTTCCAAGAGACCCAGTACTTC
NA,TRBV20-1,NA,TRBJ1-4,CSASWLTTNEKLFF,TGCAGTGCTAGTTGGCTTACAACTAATGAAAAACTGTTTTTT
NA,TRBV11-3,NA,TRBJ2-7,CASSLESSGEQYF,TGTGCCAGCAGCTTAGAGAGTAGCGGCGAGCAGTACTTC
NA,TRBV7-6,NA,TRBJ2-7,CASSTSGGGGYEQYF,TGTGCCAGCAGCACCTCGGGGGGCGGTGGCTACGAGCAGTACTTC
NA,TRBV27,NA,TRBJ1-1,CASSTWFGDTEAFF,TGTGCCAGCAGTACGTGGTTTGGGGACACTGAAGCTTTCTTT
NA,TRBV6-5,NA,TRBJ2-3,CASSRVWGRDTQYF,TGTGCCAGCAGCAGGGTTTGGGGGAGAGATACGCAGTATTTT
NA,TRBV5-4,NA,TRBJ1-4,CASSPAGTRAGKLFF,TGTGCCAGCAGCCCGGCCGGGACAAGAGCGGGAAAACTGTTTTTT
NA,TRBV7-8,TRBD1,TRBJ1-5,CASSLTGDGQPQHF,TGTGCCAGCAGCCTAACAGGGGACGGTCAGCCCCAGCATTTT
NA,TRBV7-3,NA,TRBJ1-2,CASSLSRVYGYTF,TGTGCCAGCAGCTTATCGCGGGTCTATGGCTACACCTTC
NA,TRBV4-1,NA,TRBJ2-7,CASSQDVKLAQYF,TGCGCCAGCAGCCAAGATGTGAAATTGGCGCAGTACTTC
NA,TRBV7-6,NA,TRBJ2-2,CASERTRATGELFF,TGTGCCAGCGAGAGGACAAGGGCGACCGGGGAGCTGTTTTTT
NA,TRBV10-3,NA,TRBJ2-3,CAISTGRGTDTQYF,TGTGCCATAAGTACAGGGAGGGGGACAGATACGCAGTATTTT
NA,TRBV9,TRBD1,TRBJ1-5,CASSVEGTDQPQHF,TGTGCCAGCAGCGTAGAGGGGACAGATCAGCCCCAGCATTTT
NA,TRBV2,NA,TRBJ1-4,CASSEPGVGNEKLFF,TGTGCCAGCAGTGAGCCGGGAGTGGGTAATGAAAAACTGTTTTTT
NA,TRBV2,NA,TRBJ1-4,CASSDFFVGGPATNEKLFF,TGTGCCAGCAGTGATTTTTTTGTGGGGGGGCCTGCAACTAATGAAAAACTGTTTTTT
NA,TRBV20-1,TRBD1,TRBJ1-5,CSASKRAGGGQPQHF,TGCAGTGCTAGTAAGCGGGCAGGGGGGGGACAGCCCCAGCATTTT
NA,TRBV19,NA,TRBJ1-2,CASSIGAGDGYTF,TGTGCCAGTAGTATAGGGGCAGGGGATGGCTACACCTTC
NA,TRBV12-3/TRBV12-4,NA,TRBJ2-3,CASSFGSEYTQYF,TGTGCCAGCAGTTTTGGATCTGAGTATACGCAGTATTTT
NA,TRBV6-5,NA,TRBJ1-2,CASSRGGHGYTF,TGTGCCAGCAGTCGTGGGGGGCATGGCTACACCTTC
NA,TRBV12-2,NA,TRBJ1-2,CASRLAQGVSTNGYTF,TGTGCAAGTCGCTTAGCCCAGGGGGTGAGTACAAATGGCTACACCTTC
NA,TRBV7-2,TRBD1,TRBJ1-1,CASSRDRLAGTEAFF,TGTGCCAGCAGCCGGGACAGGTTGGCGGGGACTGAAGCTTTCTTT
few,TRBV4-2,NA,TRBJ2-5,CASSQDRPGQETQYF,TGTGCCAGCAGCCAAGATAGGCCGGGACAAGAGACCCAGTACTTC